These T cell receptor beta chains were read from a single sample in a study of early stage breast cancer tumors. Profiling relied on immunoSEQ multiplex PCR, and the TCRdb table lists in-frame clones only, not all of them. There are tens of thousands of clones in the sample; roughly four fifths occur only once, and 10% lies in the top ten. Specimen: breast tumor tissue. These receptors were taken from a person aged 25 to 39 with breast cancer. Each CDR3 is given with its conserved first and last residue. D genes are given only for firm matches. The size field is filled for only some rows; it gives once, few, many or a size class.

V gene	D gene	J gene	clone size	CDR3 DNA	CDR3 protein
TRBV6-1	TRBD2	TRBJ2-1	-	TGTGCCAGCAGTGGTGGGAGGCGGGAGCGTGGGTTCAATGAGCAGTTCTTC	CASSGGRRERGFNEQFF
TRBV7-2	-	TRBJ1-6	-	TGTGCCAGCAGCTTAGAAATGAGGTCGAATTCACCCCTCCACTTT	CASSLEMRSNSPLHF
TRBV7-2	-	TRBJ1-2	-	TGTGCCAGCAGCTTAGACATTACAGGCTATGGGTCTGGCTACACCTTC	CASSLDITGYGSGYTF
TRBV4-1	-	TRBJ2-7	-	TGCGCCAGCAGCCTCCCTTCGGGGGGCCACCACGAGCAGTACTTC	CASSLPSGGHHEQYF
TRBV30	-	TRBJ2-2	-	TGTGCCTGGAGTGTACAGTGGGCCACCGGGGAGCTGTTTTTT	CAWSVQWATGELFF
TRBV6-6	-	TRBJ1-2	-	TGTGCCAGCAGCCGGGACGGAGTGATGGGTGGCTACACCTTC	CASSRDGVMGGYTF
TRBV7-2	-	TRBJ1-1	-	TGTGCCAGCAGCTTAACTGGAGAGAACACTGAAGCTTTCTTT	CASSLTGENTEAFF
TRBV5-1	TRBD2	TRBJ2-1	-	TGCGCCAGCAGCGGAATACTAGCGGTCAGGGACAATGAGCAGTTCTTC	CASSGILAVRDNEQFF
TRBV27	TRBD2	TRBJ2-5	-	TGTGCCAGCAGAATGACTAGCTATAAAGAGACCCAGTACTTC	CASRMTSYKETQYF
TRBV7-4	-	TRBJ2-7	-	TGTGCCAGCAGCGCGACCGGGACAATGGCCTACGAGCAGTACTTC	CASSATGTMAYEQYF
TRBV5-4	-	TRBJ2-7	-	TGTGCCAGCAGCAGTGGACAGAGCTCAGCCTACGAGCAGTACTTC	CASSSGQSSAYEQYF
TRBV7-2	-	TRBJ1-2	-	TGTGCCAGCAGCTTAGCTACAGGGAACTATGGCTACACCTTC	CASSLATGNYGYTF
TRBV6-6	-	TRBJ1-2	-	TGTGCCAGCAGAATGGCCGAAGGGGACTATGGCTACACCTTC	CASRMAEGDYGYTF
TRBV19	-	TRBJ2-1	-	TGTGCCAGTAGTTCCCGGGGCAATGAGCAGTTCTTC	CASSSRGNEQFF
TRBV6-4	-	TRBJ2-1	few	TGTGCCAGCAGTGACTCGATGGAGGCTGCCTACAATGAGCAGTTCTTC	CASSDSMEAAYNEQFF
TRBV9	-	TRBJ2-3	-	TGTGCCAGCAGCGTAGCTCGGGGGACAGATACGCAGTATTTT	CASSVARGTDTQYF
TRBV10-3	-	TRBJ2-7	-	TGTGCCATCAGCGGGGACACCAACTACGAGCAGTACTTC	CAISGDTNYEQYF
TRBV5-1	-	TRBJ1-4	-	TGCGCCAGCAGCTTGGAGTGGGGGCGGGAAAAACTGTTTTTT	CASSLEWGREKLFF
TRBV5-6	-	TRBJ1-1	-	TGTGCCAGCAGCCCCGACATATCCACTGAAGCTTTCTTT	CASSPDISTEAFF
TRBV7-8	TRBD1	TRBJ1-5	medium-sized	TGTGCCAGCACCCAGAACAGGGGCCCGAGTCAGCCCCAGCATTTT	CASTQNRGPSQPQHF
TRBV21-1	-	TRBJ2-3	once	TGTGCCAGCAGCTTGACAGATACGCAGTATTTT	CASSLTDTQYF
TRBV30	-	TRBJ1-2	few	TGTGCCTCCCCGGGGGCAGGGTACGGCTACACCTTC	CASPGAGYGYTF
TRBV5-1	TRBD2	TRBJ2-1	-	TGCGCCAGCAGCCTCTCCCCCGCGGGGGGGGGAAACAATGAGCAGTTCTTC	CASSLSPAGGGNNEQFF
TRBV11-2	-	TRBJ2-5	-	TGTGCCAGCAGCTTAGATTGGTGGCGACAGAAAGGCGCGACCCAGTACTTC	CASSLDWWRQKGATQYF
TRBV2	TRBD1	TRBJ1-1	-	TGTGCCACCCGAATCGGGACAGTGGGCACTGAAGCTTTCTTT	CATRIGTVGTEAFF
TRBV10-2	TRBD2	TRBJ2-7	-	TGCGCCAGCAGTGAGGTGCTAGCGGGCCCCTTCGAGCAGTACTTC	CASSEVLAGPFEQYF
TRBV7-7	TRBD2	TRBJ2-5	-	TGTGCTAGCAGCTTAGTACTAGCGGGCAAAGAGACCCAGTACTTC	CASSLVLAGKETQYF
TRBV5-1	TRBD1	TRBJ2-2	-	TGCGCCAGCAGCTTGGGGTCCGGGACAGGGAGGACCGGGGAGCTGTTTTTT	CASSLGSGTGRTGELFF
TRBV7-9	-	TRBJ1-4	-	TGTGCCAGCAGCTCAAGAATGGCTGATGGAAAACTGTTTTTT	CASSSRMADGKLFF
TRBV5-1	TRBD2	TRBJ2-7	-	TGCGCCAGCAGCTTGGGCGGGAGCGGCGAGCAGTACTTC	CASSLGGSGEQYF
TRBV4-1	-	TRBJ2-3	-	TGCGCCAGCAGCCAGAGGTCCCACGCAGATACGCAGTATTTT	CASSQRSHADTQYF
TRBV27	TRBD1	TRBJ1-1	-	TGTGCCAGCAGTTTCAACAGGGGGACTGAAGCTTTCTTT	CASSFNRGTEAFF
TRBV29-1	TRBD1	TRBJ1-1	once	TGCAGCGTTGCTACGCAGGGGGCTCGGACTGAAGCTTTCTTT	CSVATQGARTEAFF
TRBV6-1	-	TRBJ2-7	-	TGTGCCAGCAGACTATCTCAAGCGGGTGTCTACGAGCAGTACTTC	CASRLSQAGVYEQYF
TRBV6-6	-	TRBJ2-3	-	TGTGCCAGCAGAGGCGGGAGCACAGATACGCAGTATTTT	CASRGGSTDTQYF
TRBV27	-	TRBJ2-7	-	TGTGCCAGCAGTTACTCGGACAGTTCCTACGAGCAGTACTTC	CASSYSDSSYEQYF
TRBV18	TRBD2	TRBJ2-7	-	TGTGCCAGCTCACAGGGGACTAGCGGTATGTTCTACGAGCAGTACTTC	CASSQGTSGMFYEQYF
TRBV6-6	-	TRBJ2-2	once	TGTGCCAGCACCTACAGGGGGGGGACCGGGGAGCTGTTTTTT	CASTYRGGTGELFF
TRBV11-2	-	TRBJ1-4	-	TGTGCCAGCAACGAGGGGCAGTTTGCAACTAATGAAAAACTGTTTTTT	CASNEGQFATNEKLFF
TRBV18	-	TRBJ2-4	-	TGTGCCAGCTCACCACCGAGTCAGAACATTCAGTACTTC	CASSPPSQNIQYF
TRBV4-3	-	TRBJ1-1	-	TGCGCCAGCAGCCAAGATTGGCAGGGGAGCACTGAAGCTTTCTTT	CASSQDWQGSTEAFF
TRBV2	TRBD2	TRBJ2-2	-	TGTGCCAGCACCAGAGGTAGCGGAGCGGGGACCGGGGAGCTGTTTTTT	CASTRGSGAGTGELFF
TRBV30	TRBD2	TRBJ2-7	-	TGTGCCTGGAGTGGGGAGCGGGACGGCTCCTACGAGCAGTACTTC	CAWSGERDGSYEQYF
TRBV6-5	-	TRBJ2-1	-	TGTGCCAGCAGAATTTCGGACCCCACTCACAATGAGCAGTTCTTC	CASRISDPTHNEQFF
TRBV2	-	TRBJ2-3	-	TGTGCCAGGATTCTAGCGGCAGGGGGTAATACGCAGTATTTT	CARILAAGGNTQYF
TRBV6-6	-	TRBJ2-5	once	TGTGCCAGCAGTTACGGTGTAGGCAGGGCACAAGAGACCCAGTACTTC	CASSYGVGRAQETQYF
TRBV30	-	TRBJ1-2	-	TGTGCCTGGAGTGGGACGGAAAACTATGGCTACACCTTC	CAWSGTENYGYTF
TRBV7-2	TRBD2	TRBJ2-5	-	TGTGCCAGCAGCTTCGGGGGGTCAGTCAGGAGGGAGACCCAGTACTTC	CASSFGGSVRRETQYF
TRBV14	TRBD1	TRBJ1-3	-	TGTGCCAGCAGCCGACACCGGGACAGGGGGCCTGGAAACACCATATATTTT	CASSRHRDRGPGNTIYF
TRBV29-1	-	TRBJ2-7	few	TGCAGCGTTGACGGTGTCGGAGGGCAGGACGAGCAGTACTTC	CSVDGVGGQDEQYF
TRBV7-9	-	TRBJ2-3	-	TGTGCCAGCAGCTTAAATGGCGGCCCCACAGATACGCAGTATTTT	CASSLNGGPTDTQYF
TRBV5-1	-	TRBJ2-3	-	TGCGCCAGCAGCCCCACTAGCCACACAGATACGCAGTATTTT	CASSPTSHTDTQYF
TRBV7-9	-	TRBJ2-2	-	TGTGCCAGCAGCTTAGTCGATAGCGGATACACCGGGGAGCTGTTTTTT	CASSLVDSGYTGELFF
TRBV5-1	-	TRBJ2-1	once	TGCGCCAGCAGCTTTGGAACCTACAATGAGCAGTTCTTC	CASSFGTYNEQFF
TRBV9	TRBD2	TRBJ2-7	-	TGTGCCAGCAGCGCTAGCGGTTACTCCTACGAGCAGTACTTC	CASSASGYSYEQYF
TRBV9	-	TRBJ2-5	-	TGTGCCAGCAGCGCGACAGGGACTTCAGAGACCCAGTACTTC	CASSATGTSETQYF
TRBV10-3	-	TRBJ2-2	-	TGTGCCATCAGTGCATTAGGGACCCTCTGGAACACCGGGGAGCTGTTTTTT	CAISALGTLWNTGELFF
TRBV18	-	TRBJ1-5	-	TGTGCCAGCTCACCTCTCAGGGATCAGCCCCAGCATTTT	CASSPLRDQPQHF
TRBV7-9	TRBD1	TRBJ1-1	-	TGTGCCAGCCGCTCTACCGGGACAGGGAGTGAAGCTTTCTTT	CASRSTGTGSEAFF